This is a list of T cell receptor beta chains from one sample in a study of blood T cell repertoires in COVID-19. Profiling relied on immunoSEQ multiplex PCR, and the TCRdb table lists in-frame clones only, not all of them. Among around 200,000 clones listed, approximately 80% were seen once. Sequencing was carried out using peripheral blood. The receptors stem from a woman of 80 years or more with acute or convalescent COVID-19. CDR3s include the opening cysteine and the closing phenylalanine or tryptophan. D genes are given only for firm matches. Clone size is not always given. Where it is, it says once, few, many or a class for expanded clones.

CASSIAGGHNQPQHF	TGTGCCAGTAGTATAGCGGGGGGCCACAATCAGCCCCAGCATTTT	TRBV19	TRBJ1-5	-	-
CASSQTGEGETQYF	TGTGCCAGCAGCCAAACGGGGGAAGGAGAGACCCAGTACTTC	TRBV3-1/TRBV3-2	TRBJ2-5	-	-
CASSDGQGAIEQYF	TGTGCCAGCAGCGATGGACAGGGGGCGATCGAGCAGTACTTC	TRBV7-6	TRBJ2-7	-	TRBD1
CASSPPGQDAEQYF	TGTGCCAGCAGCCCACCGGGACAGGACGCCGAGCAGTACTTC	TRBV12-1	TRBJ2-7	-	-
CASSIGVPGQGGDTQYF	TGTGCCAGTAGTATCGGTGTTCCGGGACAGGGTGGAGATACGCAGTATTTT	TRBV19	TRBJ2-3	-	TRBD1
CASSPWEGSGETQYF	TGTGCCAGCTCCCCCTGGGAGGGTTCGGGAGAGACCCAGTACTTC	TRBV5-5	TRBJ2-5	-	TRBD2
CASGTPGQGINTQYF	TGTGCCAGCGGGACCCCGGGACAGGGGATTAATACGCAGTATTTT	TRBV6-5	TRBJ2-3	-	TRBD1
CASSLVGGDNTGELFF	TGCGCCAGCAGCTTGGTAGGAGGGGACAACACCGGGGAGCTGTTTTTT	TRBV5-1	TRBJ2-2	-	-
CASSLLTGMNTEAFF	TGTGCCAGCAGTTTATTGACAGGGATGAACACTGAAGCTTTCTTT	TRBV27	TRBJ1-1	-	TRBD1
CASSPRLAPVGEQFF	TGTGCCAGCAGCCCCCGCCTAGCGCCAGTTGGAGAGCAGTTCTTC	TRBV7-9	TRBJ2-1	-	-
CASSQDRGRDTQYF	TGTGCCAGCAGTCAAGACAGGGGCCGGGATACGCAGTATTTT	TRBV2	TRBJ2-3	-	TRBD1
CASRSTGYNAEAFF	TGTGCCAGCAGAAGTACAGGGTATAACGCTGAAGCTTTCTTT	TRBV7-3	TRBJ1-1	few	-
CASSYQVGYGYTF	TGTGCCAGCAGTTATCAGGTTGGCTATGGCTACACCTTC	TRBV6-5	TRBJ1-2	few	-
CASSQEGRQTNEKLFF	TGCGCCAGCAGCCAAGAGGGGCGTCAAACTAATGAAAAACTGTTTTTT	TRBV4-1	TRBJ1-4	-	-
CASREAGASYNEQFF	TGTGCCAGCAGAGAAGCGGGAGCCTCCTACAATGAGCAGTTCTTC	TRBV7-3	TRBJ2-1	few	TRBD2
CASSIGTGGPLGETQYF	TGTGCCAGTAGTATTGGGACAGGGGGACCCTTGGGGGAGACCCAGTACTTC	TRBV19	TRBJ2-5	-	TRBD1
CASSSVLQPQHF	TGTGCCAGCAGTTCAGTCCTTCAGCCCCAGCATTTT	TRBV12-3/TRBV12-4	TRBJ1-5	-	-
CASSETGGRDEKLFF	TGTGCCAGCAGCGAGACAGGGGGTCGGGATGAAAAACTGTTTTTT	TRBV4-2	TRBJ1-4	few	TRBD1
CAARLSVGTDTQYF	TGTGCCGCGAGACTATCCGTCGGCACAGATACGCAGTATTTT	TRBV10-3	TRBJ2-3	-	-
CASSLTAGEQYF	TGTGCCAGCAGCCTAACCGCGGGGGAGCAGTACTTC	TRBV7-8	TRBJ2-7	-	-
CASSQIPAGATDTQYF	TGTGCCAGCAGCCAGATACCAGCGGGGGCTACAGATACGCAGTATTTT	TRBV3-1/TRBV3-2	TRBJ2-3	-	TRBD2
CASSQCAGIRHTEAFF	TGCGCCAGCAGTCAATGTGCGGGGATAAGGCATACTGAAGCTTTCTTT	TRBV23-1	TRBJ1-1	-	-
CASSPQNYGYTF	TGTGCCAGCAGTCCCCAGAACTATGGCTACACCTTC	TRBV28	TRBJ1-2	-	-
CASSPQPQGNQPQHF	TGTGCCAGTAGTCCACAACCCCAGGGCAATCAGCCCCAGCATTTT	TRBV19	TRBJ1-5	-	-
CASSFGTGGTDTQYF	TGTGCCAGCAGCTTTGGGACAGGGGGTACAGATACGCAGTATTTT	TRBV7-9	TRBJ2-3	-	TRBD1
CASSQQGGGYEQYF	TGTGCCAGCAGCCAACAGGGGGGTGGCTACGAGCAGTACTTC	TRBV7-2	TRBJ2-7	few	TRBD1
CASSFLEGTEAFF	TGTGCCAGCAGTTTCTTGGAGGGGACTGAAGCTTTCTTT	TRBV12-3/TRBV12-4	TRBJ1-1	-	-
CASSPEGRNAFF	TGTGCCAGCAGCCCTGAGGGGAGGAACGCTTTCTTT	TRBV12-3/TRBV12-4	TRBJ1-1	once	-
CASSLAGGNTGELFF	TGCGCCAGCAGCTTAGCGGGAGGGAACACCGGGGAGCTGTTTTTT	TRBV5-1	TRBJ2-2	-	TRBD2